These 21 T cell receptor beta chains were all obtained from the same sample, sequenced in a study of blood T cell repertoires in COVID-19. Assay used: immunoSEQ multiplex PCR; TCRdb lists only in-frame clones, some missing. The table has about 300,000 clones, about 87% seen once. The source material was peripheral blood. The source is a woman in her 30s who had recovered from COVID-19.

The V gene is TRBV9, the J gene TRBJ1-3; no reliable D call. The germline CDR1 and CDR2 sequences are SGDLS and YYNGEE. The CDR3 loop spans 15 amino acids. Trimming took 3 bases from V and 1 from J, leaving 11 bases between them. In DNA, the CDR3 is TGTGCCAGCAGCGCCCCACAGCTATCTGGAAACACCATATATTTT. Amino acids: CASSAPQLSGNTIYF.

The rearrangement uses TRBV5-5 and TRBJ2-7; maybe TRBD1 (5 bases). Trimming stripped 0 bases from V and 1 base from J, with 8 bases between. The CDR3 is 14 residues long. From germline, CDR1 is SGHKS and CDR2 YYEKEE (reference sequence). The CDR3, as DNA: TGTGCCAGCAGCTTGGTGACAGTTTCCTACGAGCAGTACTTC. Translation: CASSLVTVSYEQYF.

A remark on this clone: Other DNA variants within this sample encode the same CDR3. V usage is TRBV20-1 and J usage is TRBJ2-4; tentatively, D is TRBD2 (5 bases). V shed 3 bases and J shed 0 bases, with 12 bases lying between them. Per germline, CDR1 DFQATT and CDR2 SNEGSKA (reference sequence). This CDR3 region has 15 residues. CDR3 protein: CSASSGVLAKNIQYF. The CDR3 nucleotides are TGCAGTGCTAGTTCCGGGGTCCTAGCCAAAAACATTCAGTACTTC.

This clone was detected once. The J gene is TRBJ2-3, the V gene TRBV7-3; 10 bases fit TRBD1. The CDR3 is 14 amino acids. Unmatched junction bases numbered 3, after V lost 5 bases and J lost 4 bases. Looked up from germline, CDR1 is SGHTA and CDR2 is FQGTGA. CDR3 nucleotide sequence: TGTGCCAGCAGCATGACAGGGGGCGCAGATACGCAGTATTTT. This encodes CASSMTGGADTQYF.

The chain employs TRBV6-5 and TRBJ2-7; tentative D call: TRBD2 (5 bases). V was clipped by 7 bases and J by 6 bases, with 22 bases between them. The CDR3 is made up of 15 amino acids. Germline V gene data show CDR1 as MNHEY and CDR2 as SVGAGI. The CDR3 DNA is TGTGCCAGCAAGCTAACTAGATGGGTTAACGTCGAGCAGTACTTC. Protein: CASKLTRWVNVEQYF.

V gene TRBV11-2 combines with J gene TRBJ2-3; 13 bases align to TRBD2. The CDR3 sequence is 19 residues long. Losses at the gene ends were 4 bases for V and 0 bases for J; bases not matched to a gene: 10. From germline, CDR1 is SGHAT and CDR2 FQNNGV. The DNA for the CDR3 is TGTGCCAGCAGCTCAATTCGGACTAGCGGGGGCGTTAGCACAGATACGCAGTATTTT. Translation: CASSSIRTSGGVSTDTQYF.

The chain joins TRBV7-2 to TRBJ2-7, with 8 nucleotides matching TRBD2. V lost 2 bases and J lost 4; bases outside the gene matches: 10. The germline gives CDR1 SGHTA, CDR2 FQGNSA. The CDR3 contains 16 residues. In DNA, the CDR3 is TGTGCCAGCAGCTTAAGAGCGGGGGATGCTCAATACGAGCAGTACTTC. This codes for CASSLRAGDAQYEQYF.

The CDR3 nucleotides read TGCGCCAGCAGCCAGCAGGCGACTAACTATGGCTACACCTTC. Encoded protein: CASSQQATNYGYTF. The chain has TRBV4-1 and TRBJ1-2; D call uncertain. V lost 3 bases, J lost 0 bases, and 8 bases lay in between. The CDR3 contains 14 residues. CDR1 is MGHRA and CDR2 is YSYEKL in the germline V gene.

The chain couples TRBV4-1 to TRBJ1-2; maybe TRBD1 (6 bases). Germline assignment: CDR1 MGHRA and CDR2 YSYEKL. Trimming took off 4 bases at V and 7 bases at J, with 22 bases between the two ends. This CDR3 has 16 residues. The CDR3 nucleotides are TGCGCCAGCAGCCCTACCGGGACACTTAGAACGAGTGGCTACACCTTC. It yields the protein CASSPTGTLRTSGYTF.

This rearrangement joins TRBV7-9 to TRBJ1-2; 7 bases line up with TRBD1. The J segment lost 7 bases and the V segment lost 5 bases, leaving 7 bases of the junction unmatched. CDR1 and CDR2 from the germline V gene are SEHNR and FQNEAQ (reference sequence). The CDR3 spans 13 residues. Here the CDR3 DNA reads TGTGCCAGCAGCGAGACAGGGTCCAGTGGCTACACCTTC. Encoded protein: CASSETGSSGYTF.

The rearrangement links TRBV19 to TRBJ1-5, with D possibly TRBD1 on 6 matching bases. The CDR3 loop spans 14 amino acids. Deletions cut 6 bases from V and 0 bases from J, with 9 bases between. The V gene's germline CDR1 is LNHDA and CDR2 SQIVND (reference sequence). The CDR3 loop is CASRSGVSNQPQHF. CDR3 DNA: TGTGCCAGTAGGTCAGGGGTTAGCAATCAGCCCCAGCATTTT. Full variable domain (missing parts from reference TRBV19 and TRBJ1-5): DGGITQSPKYLFRKEGQNVTLSCEQNLNHDAMYWYRQDPGQGLRLIYYSQIVNDFQKGDIAEGYSVSREKKESFPLTVTSAQKNPTAFYLCASRSGVSNQPQHFGDGTRLSIL.

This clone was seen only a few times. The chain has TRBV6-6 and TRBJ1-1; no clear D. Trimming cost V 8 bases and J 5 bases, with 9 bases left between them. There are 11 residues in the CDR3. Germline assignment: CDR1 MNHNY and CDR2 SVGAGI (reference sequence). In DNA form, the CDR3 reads TGTGCCAGCGGCTACGGGACTGAAGCTTTCTTT. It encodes CASGYGTEAFF.

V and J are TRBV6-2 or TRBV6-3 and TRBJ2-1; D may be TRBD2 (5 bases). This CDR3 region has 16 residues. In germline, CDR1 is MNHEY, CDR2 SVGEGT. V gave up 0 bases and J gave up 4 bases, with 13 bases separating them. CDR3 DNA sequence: TGTGCCAGCAGTTACTCGGCGCTAGCTCGTTACAATGAGCAGTTCTTC. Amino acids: CASSYSALARYNEQFF.

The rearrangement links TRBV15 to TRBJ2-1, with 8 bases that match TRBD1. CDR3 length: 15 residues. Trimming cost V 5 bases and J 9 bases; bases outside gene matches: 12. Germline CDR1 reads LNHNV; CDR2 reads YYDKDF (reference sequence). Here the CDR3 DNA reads TGTGCCACCAGCCAGACAGGGGTGGTCTATGGTGAGCAGTTCTTC. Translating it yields CATSQTGVVYGEQFF.

In DNA, the CDR3 is TGTGCCAGCAGCTCCAAAAAAGGACAGGGGGCAAGATGGACTGAAGCTTTCTTT. It encodes CASSSKKGQGARWTEAFF. This chain connects TRBV7-9 to TRBJ1-1; 11 bases agree with TRBD1. CDR1 SEHNR and CDR2 FQNEAQ come from the germline V gene (reference sequence). After removal of 4 bases from V and 5 bases from J, the junction contained 15 bases not matched to a gene. The CDR3 sequence is 18 residues long.

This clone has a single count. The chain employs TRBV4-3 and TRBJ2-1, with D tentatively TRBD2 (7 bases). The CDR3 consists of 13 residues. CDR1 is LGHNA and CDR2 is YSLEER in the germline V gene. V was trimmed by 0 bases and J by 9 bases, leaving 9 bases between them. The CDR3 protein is CASSQEGGGEQFF. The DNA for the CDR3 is TGCGCCAGCAGCCAAGAAGGGGGGGGTGAGCAGTTCTTC.

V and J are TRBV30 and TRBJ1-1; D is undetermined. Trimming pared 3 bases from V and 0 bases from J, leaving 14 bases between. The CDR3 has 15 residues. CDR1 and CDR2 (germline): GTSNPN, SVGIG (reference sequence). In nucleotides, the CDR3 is TGTGCCTGGAGCCCCCAGTACAGAGTGAACACTGAAGCTTTCTTT. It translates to CAWSPQYRVNTEAFF.

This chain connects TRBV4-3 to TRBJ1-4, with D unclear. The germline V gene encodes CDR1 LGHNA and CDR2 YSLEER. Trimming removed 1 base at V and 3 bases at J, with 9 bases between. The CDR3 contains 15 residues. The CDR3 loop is CASSQGVGANEKLFF. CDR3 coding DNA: TGCGCCAGCAGCCAAGGTGTCGGGGCTAATGAAAAACTGTTTTTT.

CDR3 DNA sequence: TGTGCCACCAGTCGGCGGGGGGGCGCCTACAATGAGCAGTTCTTC. Amino acid sequence: CATSRRGGAYNEQFF. V usage is TRBV24-1 and J usage is TRBJ2-1; 9 bases fit TRBD2. J gave up 2 bases and V 6 bases, and 4 bases lay outside the gene matches. CDR3 length: 15 amino acids. CDR1 is KGHDR and CDR2 is SFDVKD in the germline V gene.

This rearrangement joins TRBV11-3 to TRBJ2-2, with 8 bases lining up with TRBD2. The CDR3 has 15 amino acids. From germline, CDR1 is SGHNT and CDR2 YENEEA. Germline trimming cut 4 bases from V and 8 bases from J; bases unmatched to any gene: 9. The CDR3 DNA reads TGTGCCAGCAGCTCCAAAGGGACTAGAAGTGGGGAGCTGTTTTTT. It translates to CASSSKGTRSGELFF.

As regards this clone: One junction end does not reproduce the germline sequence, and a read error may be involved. The CDR3 bases are TGTGCTAGCACCGTCGGGAGCTACAATGAGCAGTTCTTC. Its protein is CASTVGSYNEQFF. J is TRBJ2-1 and V is TRBV2; D is possibly TRBD2 (6 bases). The CDR3 sequence is 13 residues long. Germline V CDR1 and CDR2: SNHLY, FYNNEI. The full variable domain, rest sourced from reference TRBV2 and TRBJ2-1, is EPEVTQTPSHQVTQMGQEVILRCVPISNHLYFYWYRQILGQKVEFLVSFYNNEISEKSEIFDDQFSVERPDGSNFTLKIRSTKLEDSAMYFCASTVGSYNEQFFGPGTRLTVL.